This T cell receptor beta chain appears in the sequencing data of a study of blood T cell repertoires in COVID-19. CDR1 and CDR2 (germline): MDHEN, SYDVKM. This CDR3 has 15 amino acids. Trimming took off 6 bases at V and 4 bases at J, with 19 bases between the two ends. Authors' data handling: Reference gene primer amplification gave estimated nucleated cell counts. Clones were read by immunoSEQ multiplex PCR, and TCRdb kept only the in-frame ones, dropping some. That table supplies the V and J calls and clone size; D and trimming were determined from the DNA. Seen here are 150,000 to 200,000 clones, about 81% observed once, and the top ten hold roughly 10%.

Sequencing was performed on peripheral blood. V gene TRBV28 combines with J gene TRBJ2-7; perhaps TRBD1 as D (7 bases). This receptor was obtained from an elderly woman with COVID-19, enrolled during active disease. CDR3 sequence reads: CASRAPGGNVYEQYF. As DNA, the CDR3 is TGTGCCAGCAGAGCACCAGGGGGGAATGTTTACGAGCAGTACTTC. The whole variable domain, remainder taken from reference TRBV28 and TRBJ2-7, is DVKVTQSSRYLVKRTGEKVFLECVQDMDHENMFWYRQDPGLGLRLIYFSYDVKMKEKGDIPEGYSVSREKKERFSLILESASTNQTSMYLCASRAPGGNVYEQYFGPGTRLTVT.